One sample yielded the 27 T cell receptor beta chains listed below, sequenced in a study of somatic mutations in cytotoxic T cells in rheumatoid arthritis. Repertoires were generated with immunoSEQ multiplex PCR, while TCRdb's copy carries only in-frame clones and drops some. The repertoire holds fewer than 25,000 clones, with 68% as singletons. The sequenced sample was CD8+ T cells sorted from blood. Receptor source: an adult with rheumatoid arthritis.

In its sample, this clone was seen a few times. The V and J genes are TRBV6-5 and TRBJ1-5, with D hard to call. Per the germline V gene, CDR1 is MNHEY and CDR2 is SVGAGI. The CDR3 runs to 15 residues. The ends were cut back, 2 bases at V and 0 bases at J, with 8 bases in the middle. CDR3 DNA: TGTGCCAGCAGTTACGACTCAAATAGCAATCAGCCCCAGCATTTT. It specifies CASSYDSNSNQPQHF.

The J gene is TRBJ1-2, the V gene TRBV5-1; D remains unclear. CDR3 length: 12 amino acids. Trimming pared 6 bases from V and 4 bases from J, leaving 10 bases between. The germline V gene has CDR1 SGHRS and CDR2 YFSETQ. CDR3 nucleotide sequence: TGCGCCAGCACCAACCAGGCCTATGGCTACACCTTC. Translation: CASTNQAYGYTF.

The rearrangement links TRBV19 to TRBJ1-3; D possibly corresponds to TRBD1 (6 bases). The CDR3 covers 16 residues. Germline assignment: CDR1 LNHDA and CDR2 SQIVND (reference sequence). Trimming took off 0 bases at V and 0 bases at J, with 9 bases between the two ends. The CDR3 DNA reads TGTGCCAGTAGTATAGAGGACAGCTTCTCTGGAAACACCATATATTTT. It encodes CASSIEDSFSGNTIYF.

The chain recombines TRBV27 with TRBJ2-1, with 8 bases fitting TRBD2. The CDR3 has 14 amino acids. Germline V gene lookup returns CDR1 MNHEY and CDR2 SMNVEV (reference sequence). J was trimmed by 3 bases and V by 11 bases; bases with no gene match: 9. CDR3 protein: CASHRGGDYNEQFF. CDR3 coding DNA: TGTGCCTCCCACCGGGGGGGGGACTACAATGAGCAGTTCTTC.

The gene calls are TRBV4-1 and TRBJ2-1, with 16 bases fitting TRBD2. The germline V gene encodes CDR1 MGHRA and CDR2 YSYEKL. CDR3 length: 17 residues. The V segment lost 2 bases and the J segment 7 bases; nucleotides outside the gene matches: 5. The CDR3 loop is CASSQFGTSGGDNEQFF. Here the CDR3 DNA reads TGCGCCAGCAGCCAATTTGGGACTAGCGGGGGGGATAATGAGCAGTTCTTC.

CDR3 protein: CASSEGRGQETQYF. CDR3 coding DNA: TGTGCCAGCAGTGAAGGTCGGGGACAAGAGACCCAGTACTTC. This chain uses TRBV2 with TRBJ2-5, with D possibly TRBD2 on 5 matching bases. There are 14 residues in the CDR3. V was pared by 1 base and J by 2 bases, with 8 bases between. Germline V gene lookup returns CDR1 SNHLY and CDR2 FYNNEI.

This clone occurred once. The chain employs TRBV2 and TRBJ1-2; tentatively, D is TRBD1 (6 bases). Trimming removed 0 bases at V and 4 bases at J, with 15 bases between. The CDR3 totals 16 residues. Germline V gene sequence: CDR1 SNHLY, CDR2 FYNNEI. Here the CDR3 DNA reads TGTGCCAGCAGTGAAGCGCTATCTGTGACAGGCTATGGCTACACCTTC. It yields the protein CASSEALSVTGYGYTF.

The V call is TRBV25-1, the J call TRBJ1-1; 9 positions agree with TRBD1. Germline loops: CDR1 MGHDK, CDR2 SYGVNS. The junction had 6 bases not matched to a gene; V was cut back by 7 bases and J by 3 bases. The CDR3 spans 14 residues. The CDR3 region has the DNA TGTGCCAGCACCCGGACAGGGGCGGACACTGAAGCTTTCTTT. Translating it yields CASTRTGADTEAFF.

The J gene is TRBJ1-3, the V gene TRBV6-1; D remains ambiguous. V was cut by 6 bases and J by 8 bases, with 14 bases left in between. Germline V lookup: CDR1 MNHNS, CDR2 SASEGT. The CDR3 has 13 amino acids. CDR3 sequence reads: CASSPGPADTIYF. The CDR3, as DNA: TGTGCCAGCAGCCCGGGTCCCGCGGACACCATATATTTT.

The CDR3 is CATSRDYGLAGKDTQYF. The CDR3, as DNA: TGTGCCACCAGCAGAGACTATGGACTAGCGGGGAAGGATACGCAGTATTTT. The chain employs TRBV15 and TRBJ2-3; TRBD2 agrees at 12 bases. The junction had 7 bases not matched to a gene; V was cut back by 0 bases and J by 6 bases. From germline, CDR1 is LNHNV and CDR2 YYDKDF (reference sequence). This CDR3 is 17 amino acids long. Looking up the rest from reference TRBV15 and TRBJ2-3 gives the full variable domain: DAMVIQNPRYQVTQFGKPVTLSCSQTLNHNVMYWYQQKSSQAPKLLFHYYDKDFNNEADTPDNFQSRRPNTSFCFLDIRSPGLGDTAMYLCATSRDYGLAGKDTQYFGPGTRLTVL.

J is TRBJ2-2 and V is TRBV5-6; no definite D call. The V end lost 0 bases, the J end lost 3 bases, and 9 bases lay between the germline ends. This CDR3 is built from 15 residues. CDR1 is SGHDT and CDR2 is YYEEEE in the germline V gene. The CDR3 nucleotides read TGTGCCAGCAGCTTGGCCTGGGTTGACACCGGGGAGCTGTTTTTT. Translated: CASSLAWVDTGELFF.

This clone was counted a single time. The chain joins TRBV27 to TRBJ2-5; the match to TRBD1 covers 7 bases. Unmatched junction bases numbered 8, after V lost 5 bases and J lost 2 bases. CDR1 is MNHEY, CDR2 SMNVEV, per germline (reference sequence). This CDR3 region has 15 residues. The CDR3 nucleotides read TGTGCCAGCAGTCCCTTGGGGACAGAGCAAGAGACCCAGTACTTC. Its protein product is CASSPLGTEQETQYF.

This chain uses TRBV6-5 with TRBJ2-7; unclear D gene. CDR1 is MNHEY and CDR2 is SVGAGI in the germline V gene. Trimming shortened V by 0 bases and J by 0 bases, and 3 bases separated the two germline ends. The CDR3 runs 13 residues. CDR3 residues: CASSYSNSYEQYF. The CDR3 DNA reads as TGTGCCAGCAGTTACTCGAACTCCTACGAGCAGTACTTC.

The chain carries TRBV5-1 and TRBJ2-1, with 9 nucleotides matching TRBD1. Trimming took 7 bases from V and 5 from J; bases not matched to a gene: 10. Germline loops: CDR1 SGHRS, CDR2 YFSETQ. The length of the CDR3 is 15 residues. The CDR3 region has the DNA TGCGCCAGCGTCACCGGGACAGGGCTGGACAATGAGCAGTTCTTC. Translated: CASVTGTGLDNEQFF.

The chain uses TRBV4-1 and TRBJ2-3, with 9 bases lining up with TRBD2. The J segment lost 1 base and the V segment lost 3 bases, leaving 11 bases of the junction unmatched. This CDR3 has 18 amino acids. Per germline, CDR1 MGHRA and CDR2 YSYEKL. CDR3 amino acids: CASSQTIGLATRTDTQYF. DNA for the CDR3: TGCGCCAGCAGCCAGACCATCGGACTAGCGACCCGCACAGATACGCAGTATTTT.

The chain joins TRBV19 to TRBJ1-4; D is uncertain. Germline V gene data show CDR1 as LNHDA and CDR2 as SQIVND (reference sequence). Trimming shortened V by 3 bases and J by 4 bases, and 3 bases separated the two germline ends. This CDR3 region has 12 residues. The CDR3 nucleotides are TGTGCCAGTAGTATTGGTAATGAAAAACTGTTTTTT. Its translation: CASSIGNEKLFF.

V gene TRBV7-6 combines with J gene TRBJ2-7; weak D call: TRBD2 (5 bases). Trimming pared 5 bases from V and 3 bases from J, leaving 8 bases between. The germline CDR1 and CDR2 sequences are SGHVS and FNYEAQ. The CDR3 runs 12 residues. CDR3 in amino acids: CASSPGNYEQYF. The CDR3 nucleotides are TGTGCCAGCAGCCCCGGGAACTACGAGCAGTACTTC. The full variable domain, rest sourced from reference TRBV7-6 and TRBJ2-7, is GAGVSQSPRYKVTKRGQDVALRCDPISGHVSLYWYRQALGQGPEFLTYFNYEAQQDKSGLPNDRFSAERPEGSISTLTIQRTEQRDSAMYRCASSPGNYEQYFGPGTRLTVT.

There are a few counts of this clone. The rearrangement joins TRBV28 to TRBJ2-2; maybe TRBD2 (5 bases). This CDR3 has 16 residues. V was shortened by 8 bases and J by 2 bases, with 18 bases between the two germline ends. Per the germline V gene, CDR1 is MDHEN and CDR2 is SYDVKM. CDR3 residues: CASDLASRHNTGELFF. The CDR3 DNA is TGTGCCAGCGATCTAGCTTCCAGACATAACACCGGGGAGCTGTTTTTT.

The genes are TRBV2 and TRBJ2-7; 7 positions agree with TRBD1. Looked up from germline, CDR1 is SNHLY and CDR2 is FYNNEI. With V trimmed by 8 bases and J by 4 bases, 2 bases remained unmatched. The CDR3 runs 11 residues. This CDR3 is CASDRAYEQYF. The CDR3 DNA follows: TGTGCCAGCGACAGGGCATACGAGCAGTACTTC.

V and J are TRBV10-3 and TRBJ1-2; 10 positions match TRBD1. This CDR3 has 14 amino acids. CDR1 is ENHRY, CDR2 SYGVKD, per germline. V lost 4 bases to trimming and J lost 7 bases; unmatched junction nucleotides: 6. The CDR3: CAISVETGGGGYTF. Here the CDR3 DNA reads TGTGCCATCAGTGTGGAGACAGGGGGCGGTGGCTACACCTTC.

The chain recombines TRBV5-3 with TRBJ2-7; maybe TRBD1 (6 bases). TRBV5-3 is an open reading frame, and its role is uncertain. V shed 0 bases and J shed 2 bases, with 15 bases lying between them. There are 16 residues in the CDR3. The CDR3: CARSLGGDKVPYEQYF. CDR3 DNA: TGTGCCAGAAGCTTGGGAGGGGACAAAGTTCCCTACGAGCAGTACTTC.

This chain links TRBV6-5 with TRBJ1-4; 8 bases map to TRBD1. The CDR3 covers 15 residues. Trimming took 4 bases from V and 1 from J; bases not matched to a gene: 2. From germline, CDR1 is MNHEY and CDR2 SVGAGI. In DNA form, the CDR3 reads TGTGCCAGCAGTTCAACAGGGGGAACTAATGAAAAACTGTTTTTT. Translation: CASSSTGGTNEKLFF.

The chain carries TRBV9 and TRBJ2-7, with 7 nucleotides matching TRBD1. The V and J ends lost 3 bases and 0 bases, in that order; junction bases with no gene match: 6. In germline, CDR1 is SGDLS, CDR2 YYNGEE. CDR3 length: 15 residues. As DNA, the CDR3 is TGTGCCAGCAGCGGAGGGGGCAGGTTCTCCTACGAGCAGTACTTC. Its protein product is CASSGGGRFSYEQYF.

The chain joins TRBV19 to TRBJ2-2; 13 nucleotides match TRBD2. V dropped 5 bases and J dropped 5; count of bases not matched to a gene: 5. The CDR3 spans 16 residues. Germline CDR1 and CDR2: LNHDA and SQIVND (reference sequence). CDR3 DNA: TGTGCCAGTAGTTTCGGACTAGCGGGGGTAACCGGGGAGCTGTTTTTT. Translation gives CASSFGLAGVTGELFF.

The chain links TRBV18 to TRBJ2-5; D remains unclear. The germline V and J ends were trimmed by 0 bases and 1 base, with 3 bases remaining between them. This CDR3 is built from 13 residues. Germline CDR1 is KGHSH and CDR2 is LQKENI. This CDR3 is CASSPPSQETQYF. In DNA, the CDR3 is TGTGCCAGCTCACCACCCTCCCAAGAGACCCAGTACTTC.

The V gene is TRBV2, the J gene TRBJ1-2; 9 nucleotides match TRBD1. Germline CDR1 is SNHLY and CDR2 is FYNNEI. After removal of 2 bases from V and 2 bases from J, the junction contained 6 bases not matched to a gene. This CDR3 spans 16 amino acids. This chain's CDR3 is CASSERQGVTNYGYTF. CDR3 sequence (DNA): TGTGCCAGCAGTGAACGACAGGGGGTAACAAACTATGGCTACACCTTC.

J is TRBJ2-5 and V is TRBV25-1, with TRBD2 identical over 7 bases. CDR3 size: 13 residues. Germline V lookup: CDR1 MGHDK, CDR2 SYGVNS. Trimming removed 4 bases from V and 5 bases from J; junction bases left unmatched: 4. The CDR3 protein is CASSGGGFETQYF. The CDR3 nucleotides read TGTGCCAGCAGTGGCGGGGGTTTTGAGACCCAGTACTTC.